The present TCR beta chain was sequenced within a study of T cell repertoires in cytomegalovirus infection (dated by TCRdb to 2018 to 2020). Regarding the research as a whole: The HLA type of each donor mattered for the analysis, because public TCR beta signatures pointed to carriage of CMV infection along with the matching HLA type. The paper's findings and limits, for the study overall: Cumulative frequency of public TCR beta family members discriminated carriers of CMV infection plus the relevant HLA type in this cohort and an independent 352-donor cohort. In the ex vivo response, HLA-C-restricted CMV-specific TCR beta clonotypes were dominant, and in two of eight donors the single most frequent clonotype came from this HLA-C-restricted group.

TCRdb lists the instrument as Illumina HiSeq 1500. TCRdb reanalyzed the raw reads on its own, using fastp at Q25 for trimming and MiXCR for clone calling, and kept in-frame beta chains. Identical CDR3 protein sequences are pooled into one entry, listed with their most common genes and DNA. The sample table shows some 400,000 distinct CDR3 sequences, and 15% to 20% are seen once. The top ten constitute approximately 10% of the sample. Only a few counts were recorded for this clonotype. No cognate antigen has been identified for it. No base qualities exist here, and no much larger clone lies one base off it. The specimen sequenced was PBMCs. This TCR came from a human donor in good health (CMV status not recorded). Some clones in this sample may be carry-over from other donors' samples.

The CDR3 protein sequence reads: CASSDITGNGQYF. The DNA sequence is given as TGTGCCAGCAGTGACATAACAGGGAACGGGCAGTACTTC. The chain is assembled from TRBV6-6 and TRBJ2-7; a tentative D match to TRBD1 spans 6 bases. From the cysteine through the phenylalanine, the CDR3 covers 13 amino acids. The DNA shown is the 39-base CDR3, in frame from base 1. Trimming removed 5 bases from V and 9 bases from J, leaving 17 bases between the germline ends. The germline V gene (reference sequence) provides CDR1 MNHNY and CDR2 SVGAGI.